These 17 T cell receptor beta chains share one sample of origin, sequenced in a study of blood T cells in healthy people across ages. With a J-beta primer mix and a sample-barcoded 5' primer, a second PCR ran about 7 to 12 cycles. TCRdb reprocessed the 5' RACE reads via MiXCR and lists one record per CDR3 protein. This sample yields about 840,000 distinct CDR3 sequences, of which 25% to 30% are seen a single time; roughly a tenth belongs to the top ten. This sample was also put to use in a study of T cells of mothers and their children.

The material sequenced was blood. Receptor source: a woman between 40 and 50 years old in good health.

This clonotype was observed at least ten times. The genes are TRBV5-1 and TRBJ1-2; 8 nucleotides line up with TRBD1. The CDR3 contains 15 residues. The ends lost 2 bases at V and 1 base at J; junction bases unmatched: 4. Germline CDR1 and CDR2: SGHRS and YFSETQ. The CDR3 loop is CASSFGTGHNYGYTF. The CDR3 DNA is TGCGCCAGCAGCTTCGGGACAGGACATAACTATGGCTACACCTTC.

This rearrangement joins TRBV7-2 to TRBJ1-1; TRBD1 aligns across 12 bases. The CDR3 covers 14 residues. Trimming at V came to 7 bases and at J to 5 bases, leaving 5 bases not matched to a gene. The germline V gene has CDR1 SGHTA and CDR2 FQGNSA. CDR3 residues: CASKGTGGATEAFF. CDR3 in DNA: TGTGCCAGCAAAGGGACAGGGGGCGCGACTGAAGCTTTCTTT. Complete variable domain (other parts from reference TRBV7-2 and TRBJ1-1): GAGVSQSPSNKVTEKGKDVELRCDPISGHTALYWYRQSLGQGLEFLIYFQGNSAPDKSGLPSDRFSAERTGGSVSTLTIQRTQQEDSAVYLCASKGTGGATEAFFGQGTRLTVV.

The rearrangement joins TRBV25-1 to TRBJ2-3, with TRBD2 as a possible D gene (6 bases). Trimming left V 3 bases short and J 2 bases short, with 12 bases between. This CDR3 spans 15 amino acids. Germline-derived CDR1 and CDR2 are MGHDK and SYGVNS. CDR3 sequence: CASSEGGRYTDTQYF. The CDR3 coding sequence is TGTGCCAGCAGTGAGGGGGGAAGGTACACAGATACGCAGTATTTT.

This clonotype was detected a few times. The chain employs TRBV6-1 and TRBJ1-3, with D unresolved. With 2 bases removed from V and 0 bases from J, the gap between germline ends came to 14 bases. The CDR3 is made up of 17 amino acids. Germline CDR1 is MNHNS and CDR2 is SASEGT. CDR3 sequence: CASSERFRQSSGNTIYF. CDR3 coding DNA: TGTGCCAGCAGTGAAAGGTTTAGGCAGAGCTCTGGAAACACCATATATTTT.

The rearrangement joins TRBV30 to TRBJ2-7; D call uncertain. CDR3 length equals 11 residues. V lost 0 bases and J 7 bases, leaving 7 bases between the germline ends. Germline V gives CDR1 GTSNPN, CDR2 SVGIG (reference sequence). The CDR3 is CAWSVRWEQYF. The CDR3 DNA follows: TGTGCCTGGAGTGTACGGTGGGAGCAGTACTTC.

In its sample, this clonotype was seen a few times. This chain joins TRBV6-1 and TRBJ1-1; D is unclear. This CDR3 has 14 amino acids. Germline CDR1 and CDR2: MNHNS and SASEGT. Trimming stripped 8 bases from V and 5 bases from J, with 18 bases between. CDR3 protein: CASGQTVRGTEAFF. The DNA of the CDR3 is TGTGCCAGCGGCCAGACGGTTCGAGGGACTGAAGCTTTCTTT.

In the case of this clonotype: The junction departs from germline at one end; a sequencing error may be responsible. The V call is TRBV5-1, the J call TRBJ1-3; no reliable D call. This CDR3 region has 13 residues. Germline V lookup: CDR1 SGHRS, CDR2 YFSETQ. The CDR3 region is CASSLDIGNTTYF. The CDR3 nucleotides read TGCGCCAGCAGCTTGGACATCGGAAACACCACATATTTT. Variable domain in full (rest from reference TRBV5-1 and TRBJ1-3): KAGVTQTPRYLIKTRGQQVTLSCSPISGHRSVSWYQQTPGQGLQFLFEYFSETQRNKGNFPGRFSGRQFSNSRSEMNVSTLELGDSALYLCASSLDIGNTTYFGEGSWLTVV.

CDR3 protein: CASSLRFQDNEQYF. The CDR3 region has the DNA TGTGCCAGCAGCTTAAGGTTCCAGGACAATGAGCAGTACTTC. This chain connects TRBV5-5 to TRBJ2-5; D is possibly TRBD1 (5 bases). Trimming shortened V by 2 bases and J by 11 bases, and 19 bases separated the two germline ends. The CDR3 has 14 amino acids. Germline CDR1 SGHKS, CDR2 YYEKEE (reference sequence).

This clonotype was counted only a few times. The genes are TRBV5-1 and TRBJ1-2; a weak D match, TRBD1 (6 bases). Germline values: CDR1 SGHRS, CDR2 YFSETQ. The CDR3 has 15 residues. V was clipped by 4 bases and J by 0 bases, with 13 bases between them. The CDR3 region is CASSRARDTNYGYTF. The CDR3 DNA is TGCGCCAGCAGCCGGGCCCGGGACACTAACTATGGCTACACCTTC.

This clonotype was seen only a few times. The genes are TRBV20-1 and TRBJ2-6; no firm D call. From germline, CDR1 is DFQATT and CDR2 SNEGSKA (reference sequence). Trimming pared 0 bases from V and 0 bases from J, leaving 15 bases between. This CDR3 is built from 18 residues. The CDR3, as DNA: TGCAGTGCTAGAGATCAGTTCTCCCGATTCTCTGGGGCCAACGTCCTGACTTTC. Its protein product is CSARDQFSRFSGANVLTF.

This clonotype was detected many times. J is TRBJ2-3 and V is TRBV20-1, with D maybe TRBD1 (6 bases). Germline CDR1 DFQATT, CDR2 SNEGSKA (reference sequence). The CDR3 runs to 14 residues. V shed 5 bases and J shed 4 bases, with 16 bases lying between them. DNA for the CDR3: TGCAGTGCTTCCGGAGTTGGGGGCGCAGATACGCAGTATTTT. Translated, it gives CSASGVGGADTQYF.

This clonotype was counted ten times or more. A read error may account for a junction end that differs from germline. V and J are TRBV12-3 or TRBV12-4 and TRBJ2-5; the match to TRBD2 covers 11 bases. CDR3 length: 14 residues. CDR3 nucleotides: TGTGCCAGCAGTCTAGCGGGGGGATATCGGACCCAGTACTTC. Residues: CASSLAGGYRTQYF.

There are many counts of this clonotype. The J gene is TRBJ1-2, the V gene TRBV20-1, with D possibly being TRBD1 (6 bases). The CDR3 sequence is 13 residues long. Germline assignment: CDR1 DFQATT and CDR2 SNEGSKA (reference sequence). The ends were cut back, 3 bases at V and 8 bases at J, with 16 bases in the middle. CDR3 sequence: CSASPDRTGGYTF. The CDR3 nucleotides are TGCAGTGCTAGCCCCGACAGGACGGGCGGCTACACCTTC.

The V and J genes are TRBV4-3 and TRBJ1-1, with TRBD1 identical over 8 bases. The CDR3 runs to 14 residues. CDR1 LGHNA and CDR2 YSLEER come from the germline V gene. J gave up 7 bases and V 4 bases, and 8 bases lay outside the gene matches. CDR3 DNA sequence: TGCGCCAGCAGCCCTGGGACAGGCCTGTTTGAAGCTTTCTTT. Residues: CASSPGTGLFEAFF.

The chain recombines TRBV29-1 with TRBJ2-7; D gene uncertain. The CDR3 is made up of 10 amino acids. Germline V gene sequence: CDR1 SQVTM, CDR2 ANQGSEA. Trimming took 4 bases from V and 9 from J, leaving 10 bases between them. DNA for the CDR3: TGCAGCGTTGTGACTGTCTCGCAGTACTTC. Protein sequence: CSVVTVSQYF.

The rearrangement uses TRBV20-1 and TRBJ2-5, with a tentative D call TRBD2 (5 bases). The end of the DNA is better explained by TRBJ2-7, so the J call may be wrong. Germline CDR1 DFQATT, CDR2 SNEGSKA (reference sequence). The length of the CDR3 is 12 residues. CDR3 protein: CSARVGSHEQYF. For the CDR3, the DNA is TGCAGTGCTAGAGTTGGGAGCCACGAGCAGTACTTC.

This clonotype was recorded a few times. The gene calls are TRBV7-3 and TRBJ2-6; the D gene could be TRBD1 or TRBD2 (5 bases each). The CDR3 contains 16 residues. V was shortened by 0 bases and J by 2 bases, with 8 bases between the two germline ends. The germline V gene encodes CDR1 SGHTA and CDR2 FQGTGA. CDR3 sequence (DNA): TGTGCCAGCAGCTTAACAGGGACCCCTGGGGCCAACGTCCTGACTTTC. Encoded protein: CASSLTGTPGANVLTF.